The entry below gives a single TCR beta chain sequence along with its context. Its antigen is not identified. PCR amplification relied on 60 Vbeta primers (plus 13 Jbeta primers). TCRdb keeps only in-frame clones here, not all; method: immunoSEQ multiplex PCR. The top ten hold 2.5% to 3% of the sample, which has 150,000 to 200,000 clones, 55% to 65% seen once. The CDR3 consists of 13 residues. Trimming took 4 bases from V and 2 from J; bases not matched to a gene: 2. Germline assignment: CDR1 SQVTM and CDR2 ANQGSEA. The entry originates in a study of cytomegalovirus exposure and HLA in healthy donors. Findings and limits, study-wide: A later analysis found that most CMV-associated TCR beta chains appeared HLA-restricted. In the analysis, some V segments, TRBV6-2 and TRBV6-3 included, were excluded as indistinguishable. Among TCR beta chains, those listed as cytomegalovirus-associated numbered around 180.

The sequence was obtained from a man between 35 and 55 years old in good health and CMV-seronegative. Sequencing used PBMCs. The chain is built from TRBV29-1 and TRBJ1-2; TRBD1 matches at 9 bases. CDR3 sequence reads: CSVGDRANYGYTF. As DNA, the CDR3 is TGCAGCGTTGGGGACAGGGCCAACTATGGCTACACCTTC.